The TCR beta chain described here comes from a study of long-term antiretroviral therapy in people with HIV. Looking at the study overall: It was about a decade before the 2015 immediate-ART recommendation that the earliest samples were taken.

General study points: Spans of CDR3 length were tighter for HIV repertoires than for controls. Within the repertoire, clones expanded before ART were dominant at all time points.

V dropped 3 bases and J dropped 5; count of bases not matched to a gene: 9. There are 17 residues in the CDR3. Germline V gene lookup returns CDR1 LNHDA and CDR2 SQIVND (reference sequence). About this clone itself: Its antigen is as yet unknown.

At least two post-ART and at least one pre-ART PBMC sample were available for each donor. A v3.0 immunoSEQ assay was performed at survey level. TCRdb's copy holds only in-frame clones and misses some; the assay was immunoSEQ multiplex PCR. The sample lists more than 35,000 clones, 75% to 90% seen once, with roughly a tenth in the top ten. The sequence came from a man aged 18 to 30 with HIV. V and J are TRBV19 and TRBJ1-5; 11 bases fit TRBD1. Sequenced material: unsorted PBMCs, taken 2.2 years after starting antiretroviral therapy. The CDR3 spells CASSIPPGTGGYQPQHF. CDR3 in DNA: TGTGCCAGTAGTATCCCTCCCGGGACAGGGGGTTATCAGCCCCAGCATTTT.